Detailed here is one T cell receptor beta chain. The table lists this clonotype with many counts. It has no known antigen specificity. The input lacks base qualities; no much larger clone sits a single base away. TCRdb names Illumina MiniSeq as the instrument used. TCRs were amplified for about 22 PCR cycles with Phusion, using a constant-region primer paired with the adapter attached to the V primers. The MessageAmp II aRNA Amplification Kit was used to amplify the isolated mRNA, with in vitro transcription run for roughly 16 hours at 37 degrees C. mRNA for TCR sequencing was isolated with the Dynabeads mRNA DIRECT Purification Kit. Indexed Illumina adapters were added in a second Phusion PCR of 25 to 30 cycles, and the PCR products were purified with AMPure XP beads. The published analysis was carried out like this. Custom Perl scripts were used to pool TCR sequences that encoded the same protein, to remove out-of-frame sequences, and to calculate the abundance of each clonotype. Any TCR sequence supported by only a single read was excluded from analysis. Among the metrics used to describe the repertoires were Shannon entropy, Gini index, clonality, richness, and the frequency of TCRs shared between repertoires. TCRdb took the public reads, trimmed them with fastp at Q25, ran MiXCR for clone calling and kept in-frame beta chains. Rows matching on CDR3 protein sequence are summarized as one entry with the most common DNA and genes. TCRdb's processing, not the authors', yielded these V and J calls. The sample includes about 50,000 distinct CDR3 sequences, with about an eighth observed a single time. The biggest ten clones account for approximately 6.2% of the sample.

This sample stems from a study of low-dose radiotherapy and immunotherapy resistance in tumors (dated by TCRdb to about 2022). Study-level background: In Cohort 1, 0.5 Gy per fraction was delivered every 2 weeks, and a total PTV dose of 6.5 Gy was prescribed. Starting on cycle 1 day 1, patients took 300 mg of aspirin by mouth once daily for four cycles. Superscript III and a set of TRAV- and TRBV-specific primers were used to synthesize first-strand cDNA, so that both TCRalpha and TCRbeta chains were covered. An Illumina MiniSeq instrument was used to deep-sequence the TCRalpha and TCRbeta libraries. Patients were given nivolumab as a 240 mg flat dose every two weeks and ipilimumab at 1 mg/kg every six weeks, with both drugs delivered intravenously. No randomization into treatment groups was done for the people taking part in the trial. For Cohort 2, the dose was 1 Gy per fraction given every two weeks, adding up to 13 Gy in total across 26 weeks. The translational analysis covered eight patients: three from the first dose cohort and the first five from the second dose cohort. Every two weeks, patients got intravenous cyclophosphamide at 200 mg/m2, given one day ahead of each radiation and immunotherapy administration.

The V end gives up 2 bases and the J end 3 bases, leaving 11 bases in the junction not matched to a gene. The CDR3, from cysteine to phenylalanine, totals 18 residues. The CDR3 DNA has 54 bases and is translated from base 1. CDR1 and CDR2, per the germline V gene, are SGHRS and YFSETQ. In the paper's terms, the time point label means: before trial treatment. Donors were enrolled in RACIN, a single-arm phase I dose-escalation trial in which nivolumab, ipilimumab, aspirin, low-dose cyclophosphamide and low-dose radiotherapy were combined. To be eligible, a patient needed to have an advanced solid tumor that was TIL-negative.

The chain is assembled from TRBV5-1 and TRBJ2-2; 9 middle bases align to TRBD1. The specimen was PBMCs, collected before treatment. This receptor was obtained from a female donor with ovarian cancer. The sequenced DNA is TGCGCCAGCAGCTTAGGATCTGGACAGGGGAGGCACACCGGGGAGCTGTTTTTT. Its product reads: CASSLGSGQGRHTGELFF.